Below, one T cell receptor (beta chain) is given with its context. These data come from a study of blood T cell repertoires in COVID-19. CDR1 and CDR2 (germline): MDHEN, SYDVKM. The CDR3 covers 15 residues. With 8 bases clipped from V and 1 base from J, the junction kept 9 bases outside the gene matches. Data came from immunoSEQ multiplex PCR; TCRdb stores just in-frame clones and leaves some out. Here the sample spans 200,000 or so clones, 65% to 90% being singletons. V and J are TRBV28 and TRBJ2-3; TRBD2 matches at 7 bases. The source material was PBMCs or T cells enriched from blood (not recorded which). The TCR sequence derives from a woman between 35 and 50 years old with acute COVID-19. The CDR3 DNA sequence: TGTGCCAGCCAGCTCCCTAGCGGAGGCACAGATACGCAGTATTTT. Amino acid sequence: CASQLPSGGTDTQYF.